One and the same sample provided the 14 T cell receptor beta chains below, sequenced in a study of T-cell reconstitution after alpha-beta-depleted transplantation in children. A TCRbeta library incorporating unique molecular identifiers was prepared. TCRdb reanalysed the PCR reads using MiXCR and keeps one entry per CDR3 protein. The profile shows approximately 500,000 distinct CDR3 sequences, 10% to 13% of them singletons. The sequences come from PBMCs, collected before TCRalphabeta/CD19-depleted stem cell transplant. The source is a child aged 2 to 15 with inherited bone marrow failure, due to receive a stem cell transplant.

This clonotype was detected many times. The genes are TRBV20-1 and TRBJ2-1; 8 bases line up with TRBD1. The CDR3 has 16 amino acids. Germline V gene data show CDR1 as DFQATT and CDR2 as SNEGSKA (reference sequence). The J segment lost 9 bases and the V segment lost 0 bases, leaving 13 bases of the junction unmatched. The CDR3 spells CSARDPNQRGTGEQFF. Here the CDR3 DNA reads TGCAGTGCTAGAGATCCGAACCAGCGAGGGACAGGTGAGCAGTTCTTC.

This clonotype was found a few times. This chain links TRBV20-1 with TRBJ2-7; 10 bases are a match to TRBD2. From germline, CDR1 is DFQATT and CDR2 SNEGSKA (reference sequence). This CDR3 is built from 14 residues. V was pared by 6 bases and J by 1 base, with 6 bases of the junction left unmatched. CDR3 coding DNA: TGCAGTGCCCTCCTACTAGCGGGGTCCTACGAGCAGTACTTC. This codes for CSALLLAGSYEQYF.

This clonotype was seen repeatedly, ten times or more. J is TRBJ2-3 and V is TRBV19; 7 positions agree with TRBD2. The CDR3 spans 14 residues. In germline, CDR1 is LNHDA, CDR2 SQIVND (reference sequence). Trimming took 6 bases from V and 4 from J; bases not matched to a gene: 7. Here the CDR3 DNA reads TGTGCCAGTAGGTCCGGACTAGGTGCAGATACGCAGTATTTT. Its translation: CASRSGLGADTQYF.

This clonotype was counted at least ten times. Here the CDR3 reads CTSSQAFPTSGSPNEQFF. The CDR3 region has the DNA TGCACCAGCAGCCAAGCATTCCCGACTAGCGGGAGTCCCAATGAGCAGTTCTTC. The chain links TRBV1 to TRBJ2-1; the listed D gene, TRBD2, was not tested against the DNA. TRBV1 is a documented pseudogene. The length of the CDR3 is 18 residues.

V and J are TRBV30 and TRBJ2-1, with unresolved D. This CDR3 has 16 amino acids. CDR1 is GTSNPN, CDR2 SVGIG, per germline (reference sequence). V was pared by 2 bases and J by 0 bases, with 14 bases between. The CDR3 DNA reads as TGTGCCTGGAGTCGTGGTCCCCACTTCTCCTACAATGAGCAGTTCTTC. Protein: CAWSRGPHFSYNEQFF.

This clonotype showed up many times. The chain is built from TRBV5-1 and TRBJ2-3, with D unresolved. V was shortened by 2 bases and J by 0 bases, with 7 bases between the two germline ends. Germline values: CDR1 SGHRS, CDR2 YFSETQ. The CDR3 contains 14 residues. CDR3 DNA: TGCGCCAGCAGCTTTCCGGTTAGCACAGATACGCAGTATTTT. It is translated as CASSFPVSTDTQYF. Filled out from reference TRBV5-1 and TRBJ2-3, the complete variable domain reads KAGVTQTPRYLIKTRGQQVTLSCSPISGHRSVSWYQQTPGQGLQFLFEYFSETQRNKGNFPGRFSGRQFSNSRSEMNVSTLELGDSALYLCASSFPVSTDTQYFGPGTRLTVL.

This clonotype was recorded many times. The chain carries TRBV5-1 and TRBJ2-7, with D unclear. Germline CDR1 reads SGHRS; CDR2 reads YFSETQ. V lost 0 bases and J lost 3, with 13 bases in between. The CDR3 spans 15 residues. CDR3 nucleotide sequence: TGCGCCAGCAGCTTGGTCGGCCCGAACGTCTACGAGCAGTACTTC. Translated, it gives CASSLVGPNVYEQYF.

This clonotype was picked up many times. The chain has TRBV10-1 and TRBJ2-7, with 11 nucleotides matching TRBD1. Germline trimming cut 3 bases from V and 4 bases from J; bases unmatched to any gene: 5. Germline V gene sequence: CDR1 WNHNN, CDR2 SYGVQD (reference sequence). This CDR3 is 15 amino acids long. The CDR3 region is CASSEMGQGGYEQYF. CDR3 coding DNA: TGCGCCAGCAGTGAAATGGGACAGGGGGGATACGAGCAGTACTTC.

This clonotype came up many times. The rearrangement links TRBV6-2 or TRBV6-3 to TRBJ2-5; D is possibly TRBD1 or TRBD2 (5 bases each). Germline-derived CDR1 and CDR2 are MNHEY and SVGEGT. Trimming stripped 3 bases from V and 5 bases from J, with 25 bases between. This CDR3 has 18 amino acids. Here the CDR3 DNA reads TGTGCCAGCAGTTATTCGGATAGTCGGGGCGGAGAACGGGAGACCCAGTACTTC. It yields the protein CASSYSDSRGGERETQYF.

This clonotype appeared many times. The chain is built from TRBV7-2 and TRBJ2-2, with TRBD2 as a possible D gene (5 bases). V lost 5 bases and J lost 5, with 9 bases in between. Germline V gene data show CDR1 as SGHTA and CDR2 as FQGNSA. The CDR3 sequence is 13 residues long. CDR3 sequence: CASSVRGTGELFF. The CDR3 coding sequence is TGTGCCAGCAGCGTCCGAGGGACCGGGGAGCTGTTTTTT.

The chain joins TRBV6-5 to TRBJ2-3; 8 bases line up with TRBD2. Germline V gives CDR1 MNHEY, CDR2 SVGAGI. The junction had 7 bases not matched to a gene; V was cut back by 2 bases and J by 9 bases. The CDR3 runs 14 residues. In DNA, the CDR3 is TGTGCCAGCAGTTACCGGGAGGGCCGGGGAACGCAGTATTTT. Its protein product is CASSYREGRGTQYF.

This clonotype was seen at least ten times. The genes are TRBV12-3 or TRBV12-4 and TRBJ2-2; a possible D gene is TRBD2 (6 bases). This CDR3 has 15 amino acids. Trimming took off 6 bases at V and 1 base at J, with 12 bases between the two ends. The CDR3 DNA is TGTGCCAGCAGCCCTACTAGCTTGAACACCGGGGAGCTGTTTTTT. Translated, it gives CASSPTSLNTGELFF.

This clonotype was seen at least ten times. Written as DNA, the CDR3 is TGTGCCAGCAGTTTTCGGACTGACTATGGCTACACCTTC. Its translation is CASSFRTDYGYTF. The chain employs TRBV12-3 or TRBV12-4 and TRBJ1-2; D is unclear. Trimming stripped 3 bases from V and 3 bases from J, with 8 bases between. This CDR3 is built from 13 residues.

The chain carries TRBV14 and TRBJ2-7; D is unresolved. The CDR3 is made up of 16 amino acids. Germline V gene sequence: CDR1 SGHDN, CDR2 FVKESK. Deletions cut 1 base from V and 0 bases from J, with 13 bases between. CDR3 in DNA: TGTGCCAGCAGCCAAGGAATGGAACTTAACTCCTACGAGCAGTACTTC. This translates into CASSQGMELNSYEQYF.